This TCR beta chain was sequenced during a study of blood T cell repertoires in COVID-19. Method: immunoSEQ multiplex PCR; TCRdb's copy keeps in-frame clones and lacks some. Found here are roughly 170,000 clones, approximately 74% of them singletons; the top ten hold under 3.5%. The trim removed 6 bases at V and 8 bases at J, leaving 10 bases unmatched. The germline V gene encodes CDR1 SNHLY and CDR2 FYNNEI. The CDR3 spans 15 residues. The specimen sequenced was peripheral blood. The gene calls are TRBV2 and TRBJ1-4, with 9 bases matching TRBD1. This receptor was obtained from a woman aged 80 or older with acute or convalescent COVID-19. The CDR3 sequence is CASSSNRGRREKLFF. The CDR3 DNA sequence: TGTGCCAGCAGCAGCAACAGGGGGCGGCGGGAAAAACTGTTTTTT.